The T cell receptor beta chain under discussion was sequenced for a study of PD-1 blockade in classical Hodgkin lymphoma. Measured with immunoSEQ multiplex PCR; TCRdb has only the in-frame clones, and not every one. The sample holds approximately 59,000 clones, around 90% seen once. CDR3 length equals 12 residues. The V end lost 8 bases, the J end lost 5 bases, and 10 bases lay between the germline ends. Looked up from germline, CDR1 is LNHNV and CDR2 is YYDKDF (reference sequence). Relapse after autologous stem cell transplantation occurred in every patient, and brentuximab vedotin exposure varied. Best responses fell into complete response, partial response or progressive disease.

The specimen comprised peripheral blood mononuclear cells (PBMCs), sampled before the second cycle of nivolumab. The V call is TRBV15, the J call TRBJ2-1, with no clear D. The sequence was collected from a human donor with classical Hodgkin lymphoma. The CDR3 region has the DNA TGTGCCACCGTACCTGTGGACAATGAGCAGTTCTTC. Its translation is CATVPVDNEQFF.